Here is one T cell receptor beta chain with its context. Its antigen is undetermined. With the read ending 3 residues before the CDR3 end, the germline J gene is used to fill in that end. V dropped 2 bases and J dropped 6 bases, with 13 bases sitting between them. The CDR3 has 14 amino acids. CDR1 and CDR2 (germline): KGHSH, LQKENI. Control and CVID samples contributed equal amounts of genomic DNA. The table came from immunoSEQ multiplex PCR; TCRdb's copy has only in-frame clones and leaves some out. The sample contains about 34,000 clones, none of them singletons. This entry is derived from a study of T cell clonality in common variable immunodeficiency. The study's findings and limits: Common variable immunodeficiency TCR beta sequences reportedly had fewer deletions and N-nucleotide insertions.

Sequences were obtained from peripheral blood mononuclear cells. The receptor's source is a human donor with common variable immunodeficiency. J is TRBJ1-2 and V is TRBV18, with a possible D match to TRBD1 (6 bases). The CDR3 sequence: CASSPTTGINGYTF. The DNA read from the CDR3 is TGTGCCAGCTCACCAACAACAGGGATTAATGGC.